Here is one TCR beta chain with its context. This entry is derived from a study of TIL therapy for anti-PD-1-resistant metastatic lung cancer. In the study overall: Progressing patients received lymphodepletion, expanded TIL infusion and IL-2.

Per the germline V gene, CDR1 is SGHNT and CDR2 is YYREEE (reference sequence). CDR3 length equals 15 residues. Trimming pared 1 base from V and 6 bases from J, leaving 13 bases between. This was the immunoSEQ v3 assay. Libraries were sequenced to 1.5 million to 2 million read pairs (survey) or roughly 4.5-6 million (deep). Repertoires were generated with immunoSEQ multiplex PCR, while TCRdb's copy carries only in-frame clones and drops some. Among about 57,000 clones listed, 65% to 80% were seen once. Time point of the sample: pre-treatment sample, taken before nivolumab and TIL therapy. The receptor comes from a woman between 30 and 79 years old with non-small cell lung cancer. The sequenced sample was blood, obtained at baseline. This chain uses TRBV5-4 with TRBJ1-4; D is undetermined. CDR3 amino acids: CASSLKRVSDEKLFF. CDR3 DNA: TGTGCCAGCAGCTTGAAGAGGGTTTCGGATGAAAAACTGTTTTTT. Supplemented by reference TRBV5-4 and TRBJ1-4, the full variable domain reads ETGVTQSPTHLIKTRGQQVTLRCSSQSGHNTVSWYQQALGQGPQFIFQYYREEENGRGNFPPRFSGLQFPNYSSELNVNALELDDSALYLCASSLKRVSDEKLFFGSGTQLSVL.